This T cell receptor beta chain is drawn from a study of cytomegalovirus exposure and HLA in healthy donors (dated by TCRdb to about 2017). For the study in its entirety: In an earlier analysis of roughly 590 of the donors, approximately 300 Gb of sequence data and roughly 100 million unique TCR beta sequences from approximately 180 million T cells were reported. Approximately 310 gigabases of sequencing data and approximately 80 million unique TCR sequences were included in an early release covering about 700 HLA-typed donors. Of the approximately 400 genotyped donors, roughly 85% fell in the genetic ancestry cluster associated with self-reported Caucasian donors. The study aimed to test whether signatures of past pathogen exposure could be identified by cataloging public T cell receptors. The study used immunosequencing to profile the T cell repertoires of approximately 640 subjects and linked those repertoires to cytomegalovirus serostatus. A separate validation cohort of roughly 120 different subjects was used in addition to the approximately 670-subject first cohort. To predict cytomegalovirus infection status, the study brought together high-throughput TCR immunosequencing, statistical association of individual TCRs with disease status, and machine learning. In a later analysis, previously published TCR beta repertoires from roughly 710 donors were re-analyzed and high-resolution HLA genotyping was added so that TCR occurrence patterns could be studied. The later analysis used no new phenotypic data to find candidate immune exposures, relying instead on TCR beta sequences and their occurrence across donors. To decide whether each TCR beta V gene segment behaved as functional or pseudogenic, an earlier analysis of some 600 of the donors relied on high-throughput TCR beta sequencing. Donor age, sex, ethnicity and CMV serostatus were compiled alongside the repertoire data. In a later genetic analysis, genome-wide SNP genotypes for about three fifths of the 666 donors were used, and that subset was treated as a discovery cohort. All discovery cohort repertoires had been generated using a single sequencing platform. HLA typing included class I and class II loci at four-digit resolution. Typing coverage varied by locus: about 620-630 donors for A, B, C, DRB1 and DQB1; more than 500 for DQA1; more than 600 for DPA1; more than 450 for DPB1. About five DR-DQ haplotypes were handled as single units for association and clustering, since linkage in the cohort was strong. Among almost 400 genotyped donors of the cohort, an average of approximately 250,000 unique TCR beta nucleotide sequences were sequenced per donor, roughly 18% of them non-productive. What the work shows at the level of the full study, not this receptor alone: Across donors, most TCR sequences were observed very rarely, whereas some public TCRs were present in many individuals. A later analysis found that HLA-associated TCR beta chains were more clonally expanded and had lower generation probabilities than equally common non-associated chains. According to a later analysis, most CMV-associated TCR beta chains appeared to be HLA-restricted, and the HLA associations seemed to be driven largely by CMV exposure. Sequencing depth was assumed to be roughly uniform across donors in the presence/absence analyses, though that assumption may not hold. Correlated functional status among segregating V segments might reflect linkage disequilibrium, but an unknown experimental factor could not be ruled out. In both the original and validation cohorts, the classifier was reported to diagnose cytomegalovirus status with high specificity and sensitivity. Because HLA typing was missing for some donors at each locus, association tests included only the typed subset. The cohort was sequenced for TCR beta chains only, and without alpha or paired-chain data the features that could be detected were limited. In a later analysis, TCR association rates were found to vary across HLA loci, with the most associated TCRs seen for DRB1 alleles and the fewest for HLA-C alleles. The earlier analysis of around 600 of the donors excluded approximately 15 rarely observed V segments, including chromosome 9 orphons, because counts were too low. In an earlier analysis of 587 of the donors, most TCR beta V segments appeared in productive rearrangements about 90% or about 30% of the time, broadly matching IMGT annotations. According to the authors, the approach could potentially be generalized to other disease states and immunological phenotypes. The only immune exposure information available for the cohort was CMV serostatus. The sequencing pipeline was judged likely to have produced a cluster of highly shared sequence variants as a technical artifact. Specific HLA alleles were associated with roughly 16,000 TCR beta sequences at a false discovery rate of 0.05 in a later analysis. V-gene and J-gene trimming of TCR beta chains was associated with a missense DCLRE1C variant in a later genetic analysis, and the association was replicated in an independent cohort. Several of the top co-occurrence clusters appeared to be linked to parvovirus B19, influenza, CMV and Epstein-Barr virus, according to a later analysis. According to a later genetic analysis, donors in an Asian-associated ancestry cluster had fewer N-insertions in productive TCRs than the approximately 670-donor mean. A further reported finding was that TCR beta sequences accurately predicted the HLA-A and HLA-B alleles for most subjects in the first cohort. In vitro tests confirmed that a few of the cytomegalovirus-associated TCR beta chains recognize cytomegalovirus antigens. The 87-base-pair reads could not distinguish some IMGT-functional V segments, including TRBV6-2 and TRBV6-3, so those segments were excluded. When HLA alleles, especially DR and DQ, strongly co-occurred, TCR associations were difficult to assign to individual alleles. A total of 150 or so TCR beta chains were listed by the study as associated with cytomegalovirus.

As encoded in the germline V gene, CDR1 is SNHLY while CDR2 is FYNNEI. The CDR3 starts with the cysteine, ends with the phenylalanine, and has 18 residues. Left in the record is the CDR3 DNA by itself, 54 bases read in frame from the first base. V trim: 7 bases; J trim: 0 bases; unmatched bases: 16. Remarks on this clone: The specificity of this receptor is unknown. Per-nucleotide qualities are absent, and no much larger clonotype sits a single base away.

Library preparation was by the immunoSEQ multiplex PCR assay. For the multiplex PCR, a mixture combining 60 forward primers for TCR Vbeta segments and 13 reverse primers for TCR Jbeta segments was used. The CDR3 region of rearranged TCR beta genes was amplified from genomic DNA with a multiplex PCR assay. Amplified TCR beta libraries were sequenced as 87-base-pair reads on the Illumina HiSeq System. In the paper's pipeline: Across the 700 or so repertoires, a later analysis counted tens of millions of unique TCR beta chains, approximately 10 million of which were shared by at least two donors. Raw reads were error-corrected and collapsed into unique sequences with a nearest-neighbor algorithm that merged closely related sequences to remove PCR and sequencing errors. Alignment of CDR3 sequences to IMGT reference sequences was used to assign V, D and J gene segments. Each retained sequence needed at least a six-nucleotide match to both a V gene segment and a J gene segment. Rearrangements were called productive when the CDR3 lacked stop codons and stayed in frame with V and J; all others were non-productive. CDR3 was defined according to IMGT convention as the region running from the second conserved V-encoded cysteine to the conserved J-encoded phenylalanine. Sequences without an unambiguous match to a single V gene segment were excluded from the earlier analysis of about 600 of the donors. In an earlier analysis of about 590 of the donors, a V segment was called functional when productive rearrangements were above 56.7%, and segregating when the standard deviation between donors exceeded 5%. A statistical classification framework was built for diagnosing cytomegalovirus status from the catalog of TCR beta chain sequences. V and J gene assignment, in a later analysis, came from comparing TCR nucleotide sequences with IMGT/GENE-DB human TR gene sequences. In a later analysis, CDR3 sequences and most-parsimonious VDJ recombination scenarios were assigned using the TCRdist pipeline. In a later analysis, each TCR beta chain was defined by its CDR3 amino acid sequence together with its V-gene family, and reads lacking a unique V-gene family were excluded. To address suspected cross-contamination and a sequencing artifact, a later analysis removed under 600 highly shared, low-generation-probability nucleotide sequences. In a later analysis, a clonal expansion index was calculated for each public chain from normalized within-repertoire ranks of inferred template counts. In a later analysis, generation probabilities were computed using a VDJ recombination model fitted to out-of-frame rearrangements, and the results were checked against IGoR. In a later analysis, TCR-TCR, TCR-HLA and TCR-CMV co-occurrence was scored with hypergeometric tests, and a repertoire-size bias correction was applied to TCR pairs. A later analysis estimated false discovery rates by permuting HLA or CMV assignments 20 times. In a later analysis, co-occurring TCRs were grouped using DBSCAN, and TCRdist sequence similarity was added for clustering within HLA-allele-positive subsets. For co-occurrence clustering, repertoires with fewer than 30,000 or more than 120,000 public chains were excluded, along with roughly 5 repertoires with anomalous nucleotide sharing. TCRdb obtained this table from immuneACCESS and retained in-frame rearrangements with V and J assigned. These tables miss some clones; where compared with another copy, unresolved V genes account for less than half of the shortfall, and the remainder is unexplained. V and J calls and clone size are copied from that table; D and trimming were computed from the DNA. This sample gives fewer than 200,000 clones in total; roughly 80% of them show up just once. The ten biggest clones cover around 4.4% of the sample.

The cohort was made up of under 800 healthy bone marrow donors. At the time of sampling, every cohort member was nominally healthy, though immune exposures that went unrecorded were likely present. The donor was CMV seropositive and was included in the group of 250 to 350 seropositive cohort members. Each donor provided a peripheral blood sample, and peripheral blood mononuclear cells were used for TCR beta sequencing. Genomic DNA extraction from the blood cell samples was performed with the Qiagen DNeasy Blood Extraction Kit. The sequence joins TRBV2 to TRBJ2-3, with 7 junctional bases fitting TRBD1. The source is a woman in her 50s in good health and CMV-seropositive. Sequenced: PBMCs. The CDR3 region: CASTEGGRPWESTDTQYF. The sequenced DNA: TGTGCCAGCACCGAAGGGGGCAGGCCGTGGGAGAGCACAGATACGCAGTATTTT. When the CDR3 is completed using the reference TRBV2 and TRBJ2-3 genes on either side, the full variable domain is EPEVTQTPSHQVTQMGQEVILRCVPISNHLYFYWYRQILGQKVEFLVSFYNNEISEKSEIFDDQFSVERPDGSNFTLKIRSTKLEDSAMYFCASTEGGRPWESTDTQYFGPGTRLTVL.